The 2 T cell receptor beta chains presented below share a single source sample, sequenced in a study of CD4+ T cells in melanoma (dated 2022 in TCRdb). Receptors were amplified or captured by the immunoSEQ multiplex PCR assay. The immuneACCESS repertoire file appears here via TCRdb, limited to in-frame rearrangements. These files lack a portion of the clones; in checked studies, under half of the deficit traces to unresolved V genes, and the cause of the others is not known. The sample table shows about 120,000 clones, and about 90% are seen once. 3.3% of the sample comes from the top ten. Sequenced: peripheral blood. The receptors were gathered from a human donor with melanoma.

This chain uses TRBV15 with TRBJ1-5; no reliable D call. Per germline, CDR1 LNHNV and CDR2 YYDKDF (reference sequence). The CDR3 extends over 14 amino acids. Deletions cut 3 bases from V and 0 bases from J, with 6 bases between. The CDR3 spells CATSSLTSNQPQHF. The CDR3 DNA reads as TGTGCCACCAGCAGTTTGACTAGCAATCAGCCCCAGCATTTT.

This chain uses TRBV5-6 with TRBJ1-1; D perhaps matches TRBD1 (6 bases). There are 14 residues in the CDR3. Germline V gives CDR1 SGHDT, CDR2 YYEEEE. Trimming took 10 bases from V and 1 from J, leaving 17 bases between them. The CDR3 DNA is TGTGCCTCTACGAGGGGGGTCGGGAACACTGAAGCTTTCTTT. It yields the protein CASTRGVGNTEAFF.